The sample holds a few counts of the clone carrying this T cell receptor beta chain. Its antigen is not identified. TCRdb re-called the RT-PCR reads with MiXCR, one entry per CDR3 protein. This table holds more than 400,000 distinct CDR3 sequences, roughly 7.6% found once. The data originate from a study of response to subunit inactivated influenza vaccine. General study results and limits: Each seasonal influenza vaccination, the authors suggested, recruits few new T cells.

Trimming cost V 4 bases and J 4 bases, with 20 bases left between them. The germline V gene encodes CDR1 MGHRA and CDR2 YSYEKL. This CDR3 spans 17 amino acids. The chain has TRBV4-1 and TRBJ1-5; D remains unclear. This clonotype was sampled from a man aged 45-69 years who received an inactivated influenza vaccine. The material sequenced was PBMCs from blood, taken about 24 months after vaccination. Here the CDR3 DNA reads TGCGCCAGCAGCCCGCCGGCAGGCGCGGTGGGAAATCAGCCCCAGCATTTT. Amino acids: CASSPPAGAVGNQPQHF.